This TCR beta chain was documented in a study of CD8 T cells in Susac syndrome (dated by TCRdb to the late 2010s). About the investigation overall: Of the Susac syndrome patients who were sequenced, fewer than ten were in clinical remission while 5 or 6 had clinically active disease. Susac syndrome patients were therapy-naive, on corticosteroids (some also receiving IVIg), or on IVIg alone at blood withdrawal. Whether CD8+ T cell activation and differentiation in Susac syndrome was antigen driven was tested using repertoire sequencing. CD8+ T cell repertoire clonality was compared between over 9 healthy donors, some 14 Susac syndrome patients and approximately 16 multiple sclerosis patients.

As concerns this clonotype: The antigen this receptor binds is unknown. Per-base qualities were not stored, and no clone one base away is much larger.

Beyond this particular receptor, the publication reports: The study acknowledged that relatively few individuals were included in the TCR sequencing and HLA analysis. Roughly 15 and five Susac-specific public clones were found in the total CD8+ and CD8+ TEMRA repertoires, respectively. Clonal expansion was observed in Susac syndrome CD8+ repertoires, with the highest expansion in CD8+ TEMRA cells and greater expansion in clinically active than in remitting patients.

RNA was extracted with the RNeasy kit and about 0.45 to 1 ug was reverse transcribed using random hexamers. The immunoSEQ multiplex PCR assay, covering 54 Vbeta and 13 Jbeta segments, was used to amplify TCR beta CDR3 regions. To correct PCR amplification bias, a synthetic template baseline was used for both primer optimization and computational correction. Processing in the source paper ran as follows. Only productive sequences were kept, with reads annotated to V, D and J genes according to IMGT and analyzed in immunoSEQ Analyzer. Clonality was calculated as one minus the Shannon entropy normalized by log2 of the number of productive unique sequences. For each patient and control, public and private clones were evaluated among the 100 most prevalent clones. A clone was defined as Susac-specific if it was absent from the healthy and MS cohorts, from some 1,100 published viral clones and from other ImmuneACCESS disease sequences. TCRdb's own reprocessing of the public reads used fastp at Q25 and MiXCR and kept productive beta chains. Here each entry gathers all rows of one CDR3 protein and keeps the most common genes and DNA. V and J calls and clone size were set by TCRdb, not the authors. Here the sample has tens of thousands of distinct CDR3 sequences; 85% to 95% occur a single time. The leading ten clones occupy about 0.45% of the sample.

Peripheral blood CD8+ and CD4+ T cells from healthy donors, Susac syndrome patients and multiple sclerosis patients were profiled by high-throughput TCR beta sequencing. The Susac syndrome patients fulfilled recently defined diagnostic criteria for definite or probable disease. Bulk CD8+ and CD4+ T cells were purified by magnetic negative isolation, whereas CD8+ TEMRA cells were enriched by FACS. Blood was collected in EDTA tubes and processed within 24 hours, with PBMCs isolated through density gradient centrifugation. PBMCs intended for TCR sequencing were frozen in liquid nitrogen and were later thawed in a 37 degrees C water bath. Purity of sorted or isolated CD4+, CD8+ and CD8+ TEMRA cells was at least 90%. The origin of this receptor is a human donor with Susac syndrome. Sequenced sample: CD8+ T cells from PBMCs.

The DNA sequence is given as TGTGCCAGCAGTTGGGGGACCGGGGAGCTGTTTTTT. Protein translation: CASSWGTGELFF. The chain is assembled from TRBV12-3 or TRBV12-4 and TRBJ2-2, with the D gene possibly TRBD1 or TRBD2, each one fitting 5 bases. The CDR3 measures 12 amino acids from cysteine to phenylalanine. Only the CDR3 DNA stays, 36 bases, in frame from base 1. V is reduced by 4 bases and J by 5 bases, leaving a spacing of 5 bases between them.